This T cell receptor (beta chain) was sequenced for a study of T cell changes during pregnancy in multiple sclerosis. Sequencing was performed with immunoSEQ multiplex PCR; in TCRdb, only in-frame clones are kept and a portion is missing. The table lists roughly 25,000 clones, nearly 90% of them singletons. There are 14 residues in the CDR3. V lost 7 bases to trimming and J lost 6 bases; unmatched junction nucleotides: 4. Germline V lookup: CDR1 MDHEN, CDR2 SYDVKM. This TCR derives from a female donor with multiple sclerosis, enrolled in a pregnancy study. The sample in question was CD8+ T cells from peripheral blood mononuclear cells, obtained in the second trimester of pregnancy. The genes are TRBV28 and TRBJ1-5, with TRBD1 matching 12 bases. The CDR3 bases are TGTGCCAGCATGTGGGACAGGGGGCTTCAGCCCCAGCATTTT. This gives the protein CASMWDRGLQPQHF.